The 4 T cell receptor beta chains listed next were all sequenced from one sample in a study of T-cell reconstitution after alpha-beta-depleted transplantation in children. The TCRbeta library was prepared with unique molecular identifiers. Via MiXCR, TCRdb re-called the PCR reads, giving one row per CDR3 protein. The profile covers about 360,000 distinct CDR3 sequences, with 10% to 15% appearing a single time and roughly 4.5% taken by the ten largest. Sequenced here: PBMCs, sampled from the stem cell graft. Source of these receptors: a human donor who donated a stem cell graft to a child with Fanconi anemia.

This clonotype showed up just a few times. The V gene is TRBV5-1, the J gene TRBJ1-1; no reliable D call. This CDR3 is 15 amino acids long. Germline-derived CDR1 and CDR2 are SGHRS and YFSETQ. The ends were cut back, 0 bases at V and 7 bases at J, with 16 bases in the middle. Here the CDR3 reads CASSLAGRGDLEAFF. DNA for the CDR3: TGCGCCAGCAGCTTGGCCGGGCGTGGTGATCTTGAAGCTTTCTTT.

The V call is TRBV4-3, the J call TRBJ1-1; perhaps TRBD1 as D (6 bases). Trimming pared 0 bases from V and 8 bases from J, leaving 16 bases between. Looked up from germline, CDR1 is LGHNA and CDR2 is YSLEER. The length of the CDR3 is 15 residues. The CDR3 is CASSQDSPRGGEAFF. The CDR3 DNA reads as TGCGCCAGCAGCCAAGATTCTCCCAGGGGCGGAGAAGCTTTCTTT.

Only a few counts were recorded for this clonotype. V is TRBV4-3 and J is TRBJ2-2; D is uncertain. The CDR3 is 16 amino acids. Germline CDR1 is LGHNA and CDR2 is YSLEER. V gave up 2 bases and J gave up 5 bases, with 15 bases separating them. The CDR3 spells CASSQRPAVGTGELFF. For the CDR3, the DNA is TGCGCCAGCAGCCAAAGACCGGCAGTAGGGACCGGGGAGCTGTTTTTT.

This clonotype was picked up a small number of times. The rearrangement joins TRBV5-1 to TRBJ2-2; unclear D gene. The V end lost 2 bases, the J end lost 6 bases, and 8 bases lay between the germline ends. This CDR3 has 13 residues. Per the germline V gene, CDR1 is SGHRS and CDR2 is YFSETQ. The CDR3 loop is CASSFSYPGELFF. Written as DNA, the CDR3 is TGCGCCAGCAGCTTCAGTTATCCCGGGGAGCTGTTTTTT.